The text below deals with one T cell receptor (beta chain). The antigen remains undetermined. The data were taken from a study of T cells expressing NK-cell markers. Study findings and constraints: Among several donors, these clonotypes also ranked first in the CD3+CD56-NKG2C+ fraction.

TCRdb re-called the 5' RACE reads, yielding one record per CDR3 amino acid sequence without DNA. The listing records around 140,000 distinct CDR3 sequences. Material for sequencing was blood T cells: a sorted CD56 or NKG2C T cell subset, CD4+ or CD8+ T cells, or bulk PBMC T cells (not recorded which). The receptor was derived from a man aged 18 to 30 in good health.

CDR3: CASTPGHNTEAFF. The chain carries TRBV19 and TRBJ1-1; the D call from TCRdb, TRBD1, cannot be confirmed without DNA. The CDR3 spans 13 residues. Germline V gene data show CDR1 as LNHDA and CDR2 as SQIVND (reference sequence).